This note documents a single TCR beta chain sequence. Its antigen is currently unknown. These data come from a study of T cell responses to AZD1222 COVID-19 vaccine. Libraries were prepared by immunoSEQ multiplex PCR; TCRdb keeps only in-frame clonotypes and omits some of them. The data show 120,000 or so clones, 85% to 90% seen once. General observations from the study: When two AZD1222 doses had been given, Spike-specific TCR breadth and depth rose. The study sampled repertoires only after the peak T cell response.

The sequence was collected from an adult who received the AZD1222 COVID-19 vaccine. Material: peripheral blood, obtained 28 days after the second AZD1222 dose.

Here the CDR3 reads CASSNKTGRNTIYF. As DNA, the CDR3 is TGTGCCAGCAGCAATAAGACAGGGAGAAACACCATATATTTT. The V gene is TRBV28, the J gene TRBJ1-3; 7 bases map to TRBD1. The CDR3 is made up of 14 amino acids. The germline gives CDR1 MDHEN, CDR2 SYDVKM. Germline trimming cut 6 bases from V and 5 bases from J; bases unmatched to any gene: 7.